Below, one TCR beta chain is given with its context. This entry belongs to a study of shared clonotypes between healthy human individuals. Terminally differentiated effector memory CD45RA+ cells were left out of the naive CD8 fraction, which was CD45RO-negative and positively selected for CCR7. Recent vaccinations or acute infections were absent in the healthy HIV-negative adult donors. Trimming removed 0 bases at V and 3 bases at J, with 25 bases between. CDR3 length: 19 residues. CDR1 and CDR2 from the germline V gene are SGHDT and YYEEEE. The data were produced by immunoSEQ multiplex PCR, yet TCRdb's version contains in-frame clones alone and is incomplete. This repertoire shows some 630,000 clones, around 96% found once; its top ten account for 0.11%.

This chain connects TRBV5-6 to TRBJ2-7; D call uncertain. Sequences were obtained from naive CD8+ T cells sorted from blood. The receptor's source is a woman under 40 in good health. The CDR3 DNA is TGTGCCAGCAGCTTGGAGGCGAATAGTCCCCAAAATGTGGTCTACGAGCAGTACTTC. It yields the protein CASSLEANSPQNVVYEQYF.